This TCR beta chain was obtained from a study of T-cell memory formation after mild COVID-19. As for the study in general: TCR clusters were mostly confined to one donor each.

This clonotype came up many times. The CDR3 is 14 amino acids. The V and J ends lost 6 bases and 6 bases, in that order; junction bases with no gene match: 4. A single record per CDR3 protein comes from TCRdb applying MiXCR to the 5' RACE reads. The table lists about 270,000 distinct CDR3 sequences, around 15% of them singletons, with more than 20% in the top ten. This sequence joins TRBV12-3 or TRBV12-4 and TRBJ2-2; TRBD2 matches 10 bases. Sequencing was done on a sample of PBMCs or a T cell subset sorted from them (not recorded which). This sequence originates from a man in his late teens or twenties who had mild COVID-19 (a few samples of this study predate the infection). Cell type and time point are not known. The DNA of the CDR3 is TGTGCCAGCAGGAATAGCGGGGGGTCCGGGGAGCTGTTTTTT. Translation gives CASRNSGGSGELFF.